At least ten counts were recorded for the clone carrying this T cell receptor (beta chain). Its antigen is as yet unknown. Universal primer sites and UMIs were introduced during 5'RACE template-switching synthesis of TCR cDNA. MiXCR was run by TCRdb on the 5' RACE reads, yielding one entry per CDR3 protein. The sample carries about 400,000 distinct CDR3 sequences, more than 5.5% recorded once. These data are taken from a study of T cells after yellow fever vaccination. Notes on the study in general: Detected again after the booster were most primary-vaccination clones, at 95% to 98% CD4 and 88% CD8.

Germline V gene data show CDR1 as LGHNA and CDR2 as YSLEER. V gave up 2 bases and J gave up 2 bases; unmatched junction bases: 5. The CDR3 runs to 16 residues. J is TRBJ2-1 and V is TRBV4-3, with TRBD2 matching 8 bases. The origin of this receptor is a man younger than 40 who received the YFV17D yellow fever vaccine. The sample was PBMCs, taken 5 days after the yellow fever booster vaccination. This CDR3 is CASSQPGRAPYNEQFF. The CDR3, as DNA: TGCGCCAGCAGCCAACCCGGGAGGGCCCCCTACAATGAGCAGTTCTTC.